This TCR beta chain derives from a study of early T cells in non-severe SARS-CoV-2 infection. Study at large: From unsorted whole blood, bulk RNA was sequenced, and the chains remained unpaired.

The trim removed 5 bases at V and 0 bases at J, leaving 9 bases unmatched. This CDR3 has 17 residues. The germline CDR1 and CDR2 sequences are SEHNR and FQNEAQ (reference sequence). Study-wide points: VDJdb-based annotation leaned toward anti-spike CD8 responses and missed private and CD4 specificities.

This clonotype was seen a few times. Its antigen is still unknown. Individual cDNA molecules received unique molecular identifiers during library preparation. TCRdb fed the 5' RACE reads into MiXCR, producing one record per CDR3 protein. The top ten hold less than 3.5% of the sample, which has roughly 80,000 distinct CDR3 sequences, about 15% seen once. This receptor was obtained from an adult who was a healthcare worker with PCR-confirmed SARS-CoV-2 infection or an uninfected control (not recorded which). The chain is built from TRBV7-9 and TRBJ2-7, with 11 positions matching TRBD2. The specimen was whole blood. The CDR3 nucleotides read TGTGCCAGCAGCCCGGGACTAGCGGATTTGAGCTCCTACGAGCAGTACTTC. It codes for CASSPGLADLSSYEQYF.